This passage covers 18 T cell receptor beta chains from one sample sequenced in a study of Ad26.COV2.S vaccination and SARS-CoV-2 variants. Profiled with immunoSEQ multiplex PCR; TCRdb holds only in-frame clones, not every one. The sample has about 420,000 clones, approximately 90% seen once; the top ten hold 3.6%. The treatment: some 20 received Ad26.COV2.S at low or high dose, single or two shots; about 5 received placebo; per-sample allocation not given. Sampling occurred on day 63 after the first vaccine or placebo injection. This specimen was peripheral blood, taken in a trial of Ad26.COV2.S vaccine versus placebo. These receptors all come from a person between 18 and 60 years old who received the Ad26.COV2.S COVID-19 vaccine or a placebo.

The table lists this clone with a count of one. The chain links TRBV28 to TRBJ1-2; D remains unclear. CDR1 is MDHEN and CDR2 is SYDVKM in the germline V gene. Trimming left V 4 bases short and J 0 bases short, with 12 bases between. CDR3 length: 15 amino acids. The CDR3 nucleotides read TGTGCCAGCAGTTCTTACAGAGGCGCTAACTATGGCTACACCTTC. Translating gives CASSSYRGANYGYTF.

The chain links TRBV9 to TRBJ2-3, with a possible D match to TRBD2 (7 bases). V was clipped by 6 bases and J by 4 bases, with 15 bases between them. This CDR3 comprises 14 residues. Germline V gene lookup returns CDR1 SGDLS and CDR2 YYNGEE. The CDR3 loop reads CASTMGGAPDTQYF. The CDR3 DNA sequence: TGTGCCAGCACCATGGGGGGGGCCCCAGATACGCAGTATTTT.

V gene TRBV6-2 or TRBV6-3 combines with J gene TRBJ2-2; a possible D gene is TRBD1 (6 bases). CDR1 MNHEY and CDR2 SVGEGT come from the germline V gene. The CDR3 consists of 19 residues. V lost 0 bases and J lost 1, with 18 bases in between. The CDR3 DNA reads as TGTGCCAGCAGTTACTCGACGATCGGGACAAGACGGAACACCGGGGAGCTGTTTTTT. This translates into CASSYSTIGTRRNTGELFF.

The rearrangement uses TRBV5-4 and TRBJ2-5; D may be TRBD2 (5 bases). CDR3 length equals 14 residues. Trimming took off 0 bases at V and 5 bases at J, with 11 bases between the two ends. Germline V gene lookup returns CDR1 SGHNT and CDR2 YYREEE (reference sequence). The CDR3 nucleotides read TGTGCCAGCAGCTTGGAACTAGGGTCGGAGACCCAGTACTTC. This sequence encodes CASSLELGSETQYF.

This chain links TRBV5-4 with TRBJ2-1; D call uncertain. The CDR3 is 15 residues long. The germline gives CDR1 SGHNT, CDR2 YYREEE (reference sequence). V lost 0 bases, J lost 2 bases, and 9 bases lay in between. CDR3 sequence (DNA): TGTGCCAGCAGCTTGGACCCAGTGACCTACAATGAGCAGTTCTTC. Amino acid sequence: CASSLDPVTYNEQFF.

J is TRBJ2-7 and V is TRBV7-9; D gene ambiguous. The CDR3 runs to 13 residues. Trimming stripped 1 base from V and 7 bases from J, with 11 bases between. Germline V gives CDR1 SEHNR, CDR2 FQNEAQ (reference sequence). The DNA of the CDR3 is TGTGCCAGCAGCTTAGTCGTGGCGCCGGAGCAGTACTTC. Amino acid sequence: CASSLVVAPEQYF.

V usage is TRBV3-1 (or the pseudogene TRBV3-2) and J usage is TRBJ2-7; TRBD1 agrees at 9 bases. Germline CDR1 LGHDT, CDR2 YNNKEL (reference sequence). The CDR3 consists of 14 residues. Unmatched junction bases numbered 2, after V lost 5 bases and J lost 0 bases. CDR3: CASSGTGSSYEQYF. For the CDR3, the DNA is TGTGCCAGCAGCGGGACAGGGAGCTCCTACGAGCAGTACTTC.

The rearrangement links TRBV6-4 to TRBJ2-3, with D perhaps given as TRBD1 or TRBD2 (5 bases each). CDR3 size: 14 residues. Germline loops: CDR1 MRHNA, CDR2 SNTAGT. Between the trimmed V and J ends, which lost 3 bases and 1 base, there was a span of 8 bases. The CDR3 is CASSERDGTDTQYF. In DNA form, the CDR3 reads TGTGCCAGCAGTGAAAGGGACGGCACAGATACGCAGTATTTT.

CDR3 amino acids: CATSDLDRDGANVLTF. The CDR3 DNA sequence: TGTGCCACCAGTGACCTGGACAGGGACGGGGCCAACGTCCTGACTTTC. The chain couples TRBV24-1 to TRBJ2-6; TRBD1 matches 8 bases. J lost 4 bases, V lost 4 bases, and 5 bases had no gene match. Per the germline V gene, CDR1 is KGHDR and CDR2 is SFDVKD. This CDR3 contains 16 residues.

This chain uses TRBV4-2 with TRBJ2-2; D is possibly TRBD1 or TRBD2 (5 bases each). V was shortened by 3 bases and J by 6 bases, with 23 bases between the two germline ends. The CDR3 runs to 18 residues. Looked up from germline, CDR1 is LGHNA and CDR2 is YNFKEQ. CDR3 residues: CASSHHQRGRLSAGELFF. CDR3 sequence (DNA): TGTGCCAGCAGCCACCATCAAAGGGGACGGCTCAGCGCCGGGGAGCTGTTTTTT.

The chain links TRBV5-1 to TRBJ2-3; 9 positions match TRBD2. The CDR3 contains 16 residues. Germline loops: CDR1 SGHRS, CDR2 YFSETQ. The junction had 5 bases not matched to a gene; V was cut back by 0 bases and J by 3 bases. This chain's CDR3 is CASSLGSGGVTDTQYF. The CDR3, as DNA: TGCGCCAGCAGCTTGGGTAGCGGGGGAGTGACAGATACGCAGTATTTT.

Here the CDR3 reads CASSSRTDPIQYF. The DNA for the CDR3 is TGTGCCAGCAGTTCCCGGACGGATCCCATTCAGTACTTC. This rearrangement joins TRBV27 to TRBJ2-4; D gene ambiguous. CDR3 length: 13 amino acids. The V and J ends lost 4 bases and 9 bases respectively, with 13 bases between them. Per the germline V gene, CDR1 is MNHEY and CDR2 is SMNVEV (reference sequence).

Only one count was recorded for this clone. The genes are TRBV4-3 and TRBJ1-1; D is undetermined. The length of the CDR3 is 14 residues. Germline V lookup: CDR1 LGHNA, CDR2 YSLEER. V was clipped by 1 base and J by 1 base, with 7 bases between them. CDR3 region: CASSQGPQNTEAFF. CDR3 DNA: TGCGCCAGCAGCCAAGGACCCCAGAACACTGAAGCTTTCTTT.

This clone appeared a few times. This chain links TRBV6-5 with TRBJ1-6; a possible D gene is TRBD1 (6 bases). Germline V lookup: CDR1 MNHEY, CDR2 SVGAGI. The V gene lost 2 bases and the J gene lost 8 bases, with 13 bases spanning the gap. There are 15 residues in the CDR3. The DNA of the CDR3 is TGTGCCAGCAGTTACCGAGACAGGAGAGATTCACCCCTCCACTTT. This codes for CASSYRDRRDSPLHF.

The chain links TRBV28 to TRBJ1-3; tentatively, D is TRBD1 (5 bases). Deletions cut 6 bases from V and 0 bases from J, with 21 bases between. Germline V gene lookup returns CDR1 MDHEN and CDR2 SYDVKM. The CDR3 has 18 amino acids. The DNA of the CDR3 is TGTGCCAGCAGCCTCCCTCTCCAGGGCATGAGCTCTGGAAACACCATATATTTT. Translating it yields CASSLPLQGMSSGNTIYF.

This clone occurred a few times. The J gene is TRBJ2-1, the V gene TRBV11-2, with 8 bases lining up with TRBD1. Losses at the gene ends were 5 bases for V and 6 bases for J; bases not matched to a gene: 6. The CDR3 runs to 14 residues. In germline, CDR1 is SGHAT, CDR2 FQNNGV. The CDR3 nucleotides read TGTGCCAGCAGCGTGGACAGGGCGGTCAATGAGCAGTTCTTC. Its protein is CASSVDRAVNEQFF.

The rearrangement links TRBV7-2 to TRBJ2-5; TRBD2 matches at 12 bases. The CDR3 has 17 residues. After removal of 2 bases from V and 1 base from J, the junction contained 5 bases not matched to a gene. Germline CDR1 is SGHTA and CDR2 is FQGNSA. CDR3 sequence (DNA): TGTGCCAGCAGCTTACTAGCGGGGGGGGCCGTCCAAGAGACCCAGTACTTC. Protein: CASSLLAGGAVQETQYF. Together with reference TRBV7-2 and TRBJ2-5, the CDR3 gives the full variable domain: GAGVSQSPSNKVTEKGKDVELRCDPISGHTALYWYRQSLGQGLEFLIYFQGNSAPDKSGLPSDRFSAERTGGSVSTLTIQRTQQEDSAVYLCASSLLAGGAVQETQYFGPGTRLLVL.

J is TRBJ2-5 and V is TRBV7-3; D is possibly TRBD1 (5 bases). The CDR3 extends over 13 amino acids. V was pared by 5 bases and J by 5 bases, with 12 bases between. Germline V gives CDR1 SGHTA, CDR2 FQGTGA. DNA for the CDR3: TGTGCCAGCAGCCAGGGTCCTGTGGAGACCCAGTACTTC. This translates into CASSQGPVETQYF. The variable domain in full, completed from reference TRBV7-3 and TRBJ2-5, reads GAGVSQTPSNKVTEKGKYVELRCDPISGHTALYWYRQSLGQGPEFLIYFQGTGAADDSGLPNDRFFAVRPEGSVSTLKIQRTERGDSAVYLCASSQGPVETQYFGPGTRLLVL.